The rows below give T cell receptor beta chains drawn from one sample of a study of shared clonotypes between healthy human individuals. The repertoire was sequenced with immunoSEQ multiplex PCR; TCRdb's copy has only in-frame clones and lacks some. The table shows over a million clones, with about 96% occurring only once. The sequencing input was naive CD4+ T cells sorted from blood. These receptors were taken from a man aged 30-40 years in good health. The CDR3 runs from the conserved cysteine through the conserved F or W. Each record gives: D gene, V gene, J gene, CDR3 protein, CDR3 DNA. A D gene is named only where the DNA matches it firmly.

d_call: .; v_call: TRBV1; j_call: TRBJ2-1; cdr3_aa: CTSSQESGPTGDNEQFF; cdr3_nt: TGCACCAGCAGCCAAGAGAGTGGTCCGACCGGAGACAATGAGCAGTTCTTC
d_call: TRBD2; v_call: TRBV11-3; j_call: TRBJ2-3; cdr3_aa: CASSLVGGLAGTDTQYF; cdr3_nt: TGTGCCAGCAGCTTAGTAGGAGGACTAGCGGGCACAGATACGCAGTATTTT
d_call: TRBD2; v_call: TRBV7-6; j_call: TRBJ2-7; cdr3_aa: CASSLGREWYEQYF; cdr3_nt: TGTGCCAGCAGCTTGGGGAGGGAGTGGTACGAGCAGTACTTC
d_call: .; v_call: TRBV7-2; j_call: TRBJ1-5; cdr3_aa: CASSLGFWGGSSNQPQHF; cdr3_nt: TGTGCCAGCAGCTTAGGGTTCTGGGGGGGTAGTAGCAATCAGCCCCAGCATTTT
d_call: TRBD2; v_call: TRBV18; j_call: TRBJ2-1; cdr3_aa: CASSPPLGGRLNEQFF; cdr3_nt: TGTGCCAGCTCACCCCCTTTGGGCGGGAGGTTAAATGAGCAGTTCTTC
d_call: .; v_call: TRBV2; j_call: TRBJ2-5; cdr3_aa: CASRAEETQYF; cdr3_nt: TGTGCCAGCAGGGCAGAAGAGACCCAGTACTTC
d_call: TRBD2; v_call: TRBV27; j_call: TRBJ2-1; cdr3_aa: CASSPSGRYNEQFF; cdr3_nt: TGTGCCAGCAGCCCTAGCGGGAGATACAATGAGCAGTTCTTC
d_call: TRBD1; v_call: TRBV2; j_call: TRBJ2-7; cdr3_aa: CASSVNRGAMRSYEQYF; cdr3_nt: TGTGCCAGCAGTGTGAACAGGGGGGCGATGAGGTCCTACGAGCAGTACTTC
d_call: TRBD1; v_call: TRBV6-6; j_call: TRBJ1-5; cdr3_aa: CASSARTGRDQPQHF; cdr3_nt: TGTGCCAGCAGTGCCCGGACAGGGCGCGATCAGCCCCAGCATTTT
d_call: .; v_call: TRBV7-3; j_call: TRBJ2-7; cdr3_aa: CASSLEGTGPYEQYF; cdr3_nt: TGTGCCAGCAGCTTAGAGGGGACGGGCCCCTACGAGCAGTACTTC
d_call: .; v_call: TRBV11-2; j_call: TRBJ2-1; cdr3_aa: CASSRDAISYNEQFF; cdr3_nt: TGTGCCAGCAGCCGGGACGCCATCTCGTACAATGAGCAGTTCTTC
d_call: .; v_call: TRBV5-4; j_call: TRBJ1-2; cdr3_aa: CASSLGRSSGRYGYTF; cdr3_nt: TGTGCCAGCAGCTTAGGACGATCCTCGGGTCGCTATGGCTACACCTTC
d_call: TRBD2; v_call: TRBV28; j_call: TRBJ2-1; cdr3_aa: CASRLAGGPGEQFF; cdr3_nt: TGTGCCAGCAGGTTAGCGGGAGGGCCTGGTGAGCAGTTCTTC
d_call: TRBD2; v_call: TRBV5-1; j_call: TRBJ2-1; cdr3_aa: CASSARGVGLPYNEQFF; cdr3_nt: TGCGCCAGCAGCGCCCGGGGGGTGGGACTGCCCTACAATGAGCAGTTCTTC
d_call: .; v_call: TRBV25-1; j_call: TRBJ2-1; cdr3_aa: CASSDRGISYNEQFF; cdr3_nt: TGTGCCAGCAGTGACAGGGGCATCTCCTACAATGAGCAGTTCTTC
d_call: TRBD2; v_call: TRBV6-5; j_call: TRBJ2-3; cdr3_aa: CASSSPGLATDTQYF; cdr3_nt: TGTGCCAGCAGTTCGCCGGGACTAGCCACAGATACGCAGTATTTT